The rows below give T cell receptor beta chains drawn from one sample of a study of a mutant IDH1 vaccine in newly diagnosed glioma. Only in-frame clones appear in the TCRdb table, and some are missing; sequencing was by immunoSEQ multiplex PCR. The sample has under 40,000 clones, around four fifths seen once. These TCRs' antigens remain unknown. This sample comprised PBMCs, obtained from a glioma patient whose treatment included an IDH1 peptide vaccine. All receptors derive from a man in his forties or fifties with glioma. Some clones in this sample may be carry-over from other donors' samples. CDR3s include the opening cysteine and the closing phenylalanine or tryptophan. The order of the fields is clone size, D gene, V gene, J gene, CDR3 protein, CDR3 DNA. D genes are given only for firm matches. The size entry is marked missing in some rows and otherwise reads once, few, many or a size class.

>NA|NA|TRBV7-8|TRBJ2-1
CASSLARDDNEQFF
TGTGCCAGCAGCTTAGCCAGGGACGACAATGAGCAGTTCTTC
>NA|NA|TRBV5-4|TRBJ2-1
CASSTGGRRGWAYNEQFF
TGTGCCAGCAGCACTGGGGGTAGGCGGGGATGGGCCTACAATGAGCAGTTCTTC
>NA|NA|TRBV27|TRBJ2-2
CASRQGPTNTGELFF
TGTGCCAGCAGACAGGGCCCAACTAACACCGGGGAGCTGTTTTTT
>NA|TRBD1|TRBV30|TRBJ1-4
CAWSAGTDDEKLFF
TGTGCCTGGAGCGCCGGGACAGACGATGAAAAACTGTTTTTT
>NA|TRBD2|TRBV28|TRBJ2-1
CASSLPFLAGGEQFF
TGTGCCAGCAGTTTACCCTTCCTAGCGGGGGGCGAGCAGTTCTTC
>few|NA|TRBV11-1|TRBJ1-1
CASSHTDGTEAFF
TGTGCCAGCAGCCACACGGACGGCACTGAAGCTTTCTTT
>NA|NA|TRBV5-1|TRBJ1-2
CASSLAWQDKSEGYTF
TGCGCCAGCAGCTTGGCCTGGCAGGATAAAAGCGAAGGCTACACCTTC
>once|NA|TRBV27|TRBJ1-4
CASSLSGVPHEKLFF
TGTGCCAGCAGTTTATCCGGAGTCCCCCATGAAAAACTGTTTTTT
>NA|NA|TRBV29-1|TRBJ2-4
CSGAIQNIQYF
TGCAGCGGGGCCATCCAGAACATTCAGTACTTC
>NA|NA|TRBV2|TRBJ1-6
CASRRDFYNSPLHF
TGTGCCAGCAGGCGGGACTTTTATAATTCACCCCTCCACTTT
>NA|NA|TRBV6-1|TRBJ2-5
CASSGNRVGETQYF
TGTGCCAGCAGTGGGAACAGGGTAGGGGAGACCCAGTACTTC
>NA|TRBD1|TRBV2|TRBJ1-6
CASRGRGNSPLHF
TGTGCCAGCAGGGGCAGGGGGAATTCACCCCTCCACTTT
>NA|TRBD2|TRBV4-2|TRBJ2-3
CASSQLAGGTDTQYF
TGTGCCAGCAGCCAGCTAGCGGGGGGCACAGATACGCAGTATTTT
>NA|TRBD2|TRBV13|TRBJ2-7
CASSLGPAGAYEQYF
TGTGCCAGCAGCTTAGGTCCAGCGGGGGCCTACGAGCAGTACTTC
>few|NA|TRBV6-6|TRBJ1-1
CASSYNLNTEAFF
TGTGCCAGCAGTTATAATCTGAACACTGAAGCTTTCTTT
>few|NA|TRBV28|TRBJ1-5
CASSATGRNQPQHF
TGTGCCAGCAGTGCCACAGGGAGGAATCAGCCCCAGCATTTT
>NA|NA|TRBV19|TRBJ1-3
CASSIRDGGAGNTIYF
TGTGCCAGTAGTATCAGGGACGGAGGCGCTGGAAACACCATATATTTT
>NA|NA|TRBV13|TRBJ2-1
CASTSFTTSSYNEQFF
TGTGCCAGCACCTCTTTTACGACGAGCTCCTACAATGAGCAGTTCTTC
>NA|NA|TRBV7-2|TRBJ1-4
CASSFSHGGPEKLFF
TGTGCCAGCAGCTTTTCGCATGGCGGGCCAGAAAAACTGTTTTTT
>few|NA|TRBV15|TRBJ1-1
CATSRDVTEAFF
TGTGCCACCAGCAGAGATGTCACTGAAGCTTTCTTT
>NA|NA|TRBV10-3|TRBJ2-1
CAISTGRRGRSYNEQFF
TGTGCCATCAGTACCGGCAGGAGGGGTCGGTCCTACAATGAGCAGTTCTTC